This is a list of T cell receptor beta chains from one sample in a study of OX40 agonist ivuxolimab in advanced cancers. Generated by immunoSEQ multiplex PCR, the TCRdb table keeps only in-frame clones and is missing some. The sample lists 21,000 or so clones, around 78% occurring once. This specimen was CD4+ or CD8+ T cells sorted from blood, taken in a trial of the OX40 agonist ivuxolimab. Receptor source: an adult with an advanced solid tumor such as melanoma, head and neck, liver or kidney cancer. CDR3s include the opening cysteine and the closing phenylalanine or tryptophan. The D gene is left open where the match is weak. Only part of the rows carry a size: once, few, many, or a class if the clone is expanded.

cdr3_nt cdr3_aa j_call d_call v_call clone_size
TGTGCCAGCAGTTTATACGGGGGCGCCCGCTACGAGCAGTACTTC CASSLYGGARYEQYF TRBJ2-7 . TRBV28 .
TGTGCCAGCTCCTCTAGTCGGGGCATAGCCAAAAACATTCAGTACTTC CASSSSRGIAKNIQYF TRBJ2-4 . TRBV18 .
TGTGCCACCAGCAGAGATGTGGTGAACACCGGGGAGCTGTTTTTT CATSRDVVNTGELFF TRBJ2-2 . TRBV15 .
TGTGCCAGCAGCTCCAATACAATTTCGGCAAGGTCCTACGAGCAGTACTTC CASSSNTISARSYEQYF TRBJ2-7 . TRBV5-6 .
TGCGCCAGCAGCTTGGAACTATCGGAGGGTGGCACCGGGGAGCTGTTTTTT CASSLELSEGGTGELFF TRBJ2-2 . TRBV5-1 once
TGTGCCAGCACTAGCCGCAGCACAGATACGCAGTATTTT CASTSRSTDTQYF TRBJ2-3 . TRBV7-2 .
TGTGCCAGCAGTTTACTGGTGACCACTGAAGCTTTCTTT CASSLLVTTEAFF TRBJ1-1 . TRBV28 once
TGTGCCAGCAGGGGGGGGACTACCGGGACTAGCTACGAGCAGTACTTC CASRGGTTGTSYEQYF TRBJ2-7 TRBD2 TRBV28 .
TGTGCCAGCAGCCCGGACGGAAACTATGGCTACACCTTC CASSPDGNYGYTF TRBJ1-2 . TRBV4-2 .
TGTGCCAGCAGCCGCGGAGCGGGGGGCATGGAGACCCAGTACTTC CASSRGAGGMETQYF TRBJ2-5 TRBD2 TRBV5-4 few
TGCGCCAGCAGCTCCGGGACAGGGGTTGGAAAACTGTTTTTT CASSSGTGVGKLFF TRBJ1-4 TRBD1 TRBV5-1 .
TGTGCCAGCAGCCAAGATCTTGGACAGGATAATGAAAAACTGTTTTTT CASSQDLGQDNEKLFF TRBJ1-4 TRBD1 TRBV4-2 .
TGTGCCAGTAGTATAGATCGGGACAGGGGACAGTCTAGCAATCAGCCCCAGCATTTT CASSIDRDRGQSSNQPQHF TRBJ1-5 TRBD1 TRBV19 .
TGTGCCAGCAGTTACGGCGGGAGCGGGGCCGGGGAGCTGTTTTTT CASSYGGSGAGELFF TRBJ2-2 TRBD2 TRBV6-5 .
TGTGCCAGCAGCTTAGGAGGCAGGAGGGCCTATGGCTACACCTTC CASSLGGRRAYGYTF TRBJ1-2 . TRBV13 once
TGTGCCAGCAGCTTAGCTTCTCTAGCGCGGGGAAACATTCAGTACTTC CASSLASLARGNIQYF TRBJ2-4 . TRBV7-2 .
TGTGCCAGCAGCTCATCGAGGCACCATACCTACGAGCAGTACTTC CASSSSRHHTYEQYF TRBJ2-7 . TRBV5-3 .
TGTGCCAGCAGTTTATCGTTTCCCGGGGAGCTGTTTTTT CASSLSFPGELFF TRBJ2-2 . TRBV27 few
TGTGCCAGCAGCTTAGCCCTCGGGGAGCTGTTTTTT CASSLALGELFF TRBJ2-2 . TRBV7-6 .
TGTGCCAGCAGTAAATTGACTAGCGGTAGCACAGATACGCAGTATTTT CASSKLTSGSTDTQYF TRBJ2-3 TRBD2 TRBV28 .
TGTGCCAGCAGCTTTTACATTTCTGCGACAACGAACAATCAGCCCCAGCATTTT CASSFYISATTNNQPQHF TRBJ1-5 . TRBV11-1 .
TGTGCCAGCAGCTCTAGCGGGGGGGCCTTAGAGACCCAGTACTTC CASSSSGGALETQYF TRBJ2-5 TRBD2 TRBV7-2 .
TGTGCCAGCAGCTACGGGGGGCGCGTTGAAAAACTGTTTTTT CASSYGGRVEKLFF TRBJ1-4 . TRBV5-6 .
TGTGCCAGCAGTTCGAGCGGGAGGGGCTCGGGGGGGGAGCTGTTTTTT CASSSSGRGSGGELFF TRBJ2-2 TRBD2 TRBV5-4 .
TGTGCCAGCAGCTTAGATGGGGGCTCTGGAAACACCATATATTTT CASSLDGGSGNTIYF TRBJ1-3 . TRBV11-3 .
TGCGCCAGCAGCCCTAGACTAGTAGAGACCCAGTACTTC CASSPRLVETQYF TRBJ2-5 . TRBV5-1 .
TGTGCCAGCAGCTTGGGGCTCATCCAAGAGACCCAGTACTTC CASSLGLIQETQYF TRBJ2-5 . TRBV5-6 .
TGTGCCAGCAGTCTCACGACAGGCGTTGGTTCACCCCTCCACTTT CASSLTTGVGSPLHF TRBJ1-6 . TRBV27 .
TGTGCCACCAGCAGAGATCGAGGGGGTGGCCACGAGCAGTACTTC CATSRDRGGGHEQYF TRBJ2-7 . TRBV15 .
TGTGCCAGCAGCTTAATAATCGGTACCGGGGAGCTGTTTTTT CASSLIIGTGELFF TRBJ2-2 . TRBV11-2 .
TGTGCCAGCTCACCCTCAGCGGACGGCACTGAAGCTTTCTTT CASSPSADGTEAFF TRBJ1-1 . TRBV18 .
TGTGCCAGCAGCACCCGGACAGGTAGCAATCAGCCCCAGCATTTT CASSTRTGSNQPQHF TRBJ1-5 TRBD1 TRBV4-2 .
TGTGCCAGTACTAAAGAGGGACAGACGTACTCTGGGGCCAACGTCCTGACTTTC CASTKEGQTYSGANVLTF TRBJ2-6 TRBD1 TRBV19 .
TGTGCCAGCAGCGATGACATCTACGAGCAGTACTTC CASSDDIYEQYF TRBJ2-7 . TRBV7-6 .
TGTGCCAGCAGCTCCGGCCGGCTAGCGGGATTTTTGACCTACGAGCAGTACTTC CASSSGRLAGFLTYEQYF TRBJ2-7 TRBD2 TRBV11-2 once
TGTGCCAGCAGCCTAGGACTGATAAAAGAGACCCAGTACTTC CASSLGLIKETQYF TRBJ2-5 . TRBV11-3 .
TGCGCCAGCAGCTTTAAAGCAGATACGCAGTATTTT CASSFKADTQYF TRBJ2-3 . TRBV5-1 .
TGTGCCATCAGTGAAGTGGGTGAGCAGTTCTTC CAISEVGEQFF TRBJ2-1 . TRBV10-3 .
TGTGCCAGCAGTGAGTGGTCGGGGCAGGGGGAAAAACTGTTTTTT CASSEWSGQGEKLFF TRBJ1-4 . TRBV6-1 .
TGTGCCAGCAGTTACTCGCAGGGAGAAGGCTACACCTTC CASSYSQGEGYTF TRBJ1-2 . TRBV6-5 .
TGTGCCAGTAGCGTGACTAGCGGGAGCGGTCGCGAGCAGTACTTC CASSVTSGSGREQYF TRBJ2-7 TRBD2 TRBV19 .
TGTGCCAGCAGCCCTTTGACGGCCACTGAAGCTTTCTTT CASSPLTATEAFF TRBJ1-1 . TRBV27 .